This TCR beta chain was captured by sequencing in a study of T cells in narcolepsy. Measured with immunoSEQ multiplex PCR; TCRdb has only the in-frame clones, and not every one. The data show about 25,000 clones, approximately 84% seen once. CDR1 is KGHSH, CDR2 LQKENI, per germline. The CDR3 contains 15 residues. V was shortened by 3 bases and J by 1 base, with 12 bases between the two germline ends. Sequenced material: CD45RA- memory CD4+ T cells from PBMCs. This TCR came from a human donor with narcolepsy. This chain links TRBV18 with TRBJ2-5, with D tentatively TRBD2 (6 bases). In DNA, the CDR3 is TGTGCCAGCTCACCGGTTGGAGGGAGCCAAGAGACCCAGTACTTC. Encoded protein: CASSPVGGSQETQYF.